The rows below give T cell receptor beta chains drawn from one sample of a study of shared clonotypes between healthy human individuals. Clones were sequenced by immunoSEQ multiplex PCR, and TCRdb holds only the in-frame ones, with some missing. This table holds millions of clones, over 85% found once. Material for sequencing was naive CD4+ T cells sorted from blood. The receptors here all came from a young man in good health. Both conserved end residues are part of each CDR3. D genes are given only for firm matches. A clone size is listed for some rows: how often the clone was seen (once, few, many), or a class if it is expanded.

-,-,TRBJ2-7,TRBV30,TGCGCCTGGAGGTCAGTTGGGTTCTACGAGCAGTACTTC,CAWRSVGFYEQYF
-,-,TRBJ1-4,TRBV6-5,TGTGCCAGCAGTTACGGGGCAGGTGGGGGTGAAAAACTGTTTTTT,CASSYGAGGGEKLFF
-,-,TRBJ2-3,TRBV11-2,TGTGCCAGCAGCCGCCTGGGGCGGGTCTACACAGATACGCAGTATTTT,CASSRLGRVYTDTQYF
-,once,TRBJ2-1,TRBV5-6,TGTGCCAGCAGCTTGCCGGCCACCTACAATGAGCAGTTCTTC,CASSLPATYNEQFF
-,-,TRBJ1-1,TRBV10-2,TGCGCCAGCTGTACAGGGAACACTGAAGCTTTCTTT,CASCTGNTEAFF
-,-,TRBJ2-1,TRBV6-6,TGTGCCAGCACCCGCAGGGGAGGGAACAATGAGCAGTTCTTC,CASTRRGGNNEQFF
-,-,TRBJ1-4,TRBV6-1,TGTGCCAGCAGCATAGAGGCAACTAATGAAAAACTGTTTTTT,CASSIEATNEKLFF
-,-,TRBJ2-1,TRBV2,TGTGCCAGCAGTGCCACCGGGCTAGGAGTAAATGAGCAGTTCTTC,CASSATGLGVNEQFF
-,once,TRBJ1-2,TRBV5-6,TGTGCCAGCAGCACCTCTCGCCTCAGGCCAGACTATGGCTACACCTTC,CASSTSRLRPDYGYTF
TRBD1,-,TRBJ1-2,TRBV30,TGTGCCTGGAGTGGGGGACAGGGAAGGTATGGCTACACCTTC,CAWSGGQGRYGYTF
-,-,TRBJ2-2,TRBV7-9,TGTGCCAGCAGCTTACGCGGGCCGAACACCGGGGAGCTGTTTTTT,CASSLRGPNTGELFF
TRBD1,few,TRBJ2-3,TRBV7-2,TGTGCCAGCAGCTCTAATTTGGACAGGGGGTGGGGAGATACGCAGTATTTT,CASSSNLDRGWGDTQYF
-,-,TRBJ1-1,TRBV2,TGTGCCAGCAGTTTGCGAGGGGGACAAAGTAACACTGAAGCTTTCTTT,CASSLRGGQSNTEAFF
-,-,TRBJ2-2,TRBV7-9,TGTGCCAGCAGCTTAGTATCCGGTAACGGGGCCGGGGAGCTGTTTTTT,CASSLVSGNGAGELFF
-,-,TRBJ2-7,TRBV10-3,TGTGCCATCAGTGAGTCGTCAGCGAGCTCCTACGAGCAGTACTTC,CAISESSASSYEQYF
TRBD1,-,TRBJ1-1,TRBV6-4,TGTGCCAGCAGTACAGGGGTTGGCACTGAAGCTTTCTTT,CASSTGVGTEAFF
-,-,TRBJ1-3,TRBV6-5,TGTGCCAGCAGTTACGGGACTACAGGAAACACCATATATTTT,CASSYGTTGNTIYF
-,-,TRBJ2-3,TRBV6-5,TGTGCCAGCAGTTATACAAAGGCAGATACGCAGTATTTT,CASSYTKADTQYF
-,-,TRBJ2-7,TRBV5-4,TGTGCCAGCACCTACCGAGGGGCTGGGGAGCAGTACTTC,CASTYRGAGEQYF
-,-,TRBJ1-2,TRBV5-4,TGTGCCAGCGCGATTTATGGGGCGAGCTATGGCTACACCTTC,CASAIYGASYGYTF
-,-,TRBJ2-7,TRBV5-1,TGCGCCAGCACTCGATCGGACTTGAGCTCCTACGAGCAGTACTTC,CASTRSDLSSYEQYF
TRBD1,-,TRBJ2-3,TRBV10-1,TGCGCCAGCAGCAGGGACAGGGGGGGAGTAGGTACGCAGTATTTT,CASSRDRGGVGTQYF
-,-,TRBJ1-1,TRBV6-4,TGTGCCAGCAGTGACTTCCTCGACAGAGTTCCCGAGGGGACTGAAGCTTTCTTT,CASSDFLDRVPEGTEAFF
TRBD1,-,TRBJ1-2,TRBV5-1,TGCGCCAGCAGCTTGCCGACAGGGAACTACACCTTC,CASSLPTGNYTF
-,-,TRBJ2-3,TRBV5-1,TGCGCCAGCAGTTTACAGGGTACAGATACGCAGTATTTT,CASSLQGTDTQYF
-,-,TRBJ2-2,TRBV7-6,TGTGCCAGCAGCTTAATGGGCGGGGCCTCGAACACCGGGGAGCTGTTTTTT,CASSLMGGASNTGELFF
TRBD1,-,TRBJ2-2,TRBV4-3,TGCGCCAGCAGCCACGGACAGGGGGGCGGGGAGCTGTTTTTT,CASSHGQGGGELFF
-,-,TRBJ2-1,TRBV5-1,TGCGCCAGCAGCTTGGGGTTACATGAGCAGTTCTTC,CASSLGLHEQFF
-,-,TRBJ1-4,TRBV7-8,TGTGCCAGCAGGTTCCGGGATGAAAAACTGTTTTTT,CASRFRDEKLFF
TRBD1,-,TRBJ2-3,TRBV28,TGTGCCAGCAGCTCCCTACAGGGGATTTTCACAGATACGCAGTATTTT,CASSSLQGIFTDTQYF
TRBD1,-,TRBJ1-4,TRBV6-6,TGTGCCAGCAGTTACTCGCAGGGGGTAAAACTGTTTTTT,CASSYSQGVKLFF
-,-,TRBJ2-7,TRBV30,TGTGCCTGGAGTGCCGGGACGGCCTTATCCTACGAGCAGTACTTC,CAWSAGTALSYEQYF
-,-,TRBJ2-1,TRBV27,TGTGCCAGCAGTTTGTCTTGGGGGTTTGCCTACAATGAGCAGTTCTTC,CASSLSWGFAYNEQFF
-,-,TRBJ2-5,TRBV18,TGTGCCAGCTCGCAGGGGAGAAAAGAGACCCAGTACTTC,CASSQGRKETQYF
-,-,TRBJ2-7,TRBV29-1,TGCAGCGTTTTAAAAAGGAGGGACGGAGTTTTCTACGAGCAGTACTTC,CSVLKRRDGVFYEQYF
TRBD2,-,TRBJ2-7,TRBV7-8,TGTGCCAGCAGCCGGACTAGCGGGACCTACGAGCAGTACTTC,CASSRTSGTYEQYF
-,-,TRBJ1-3,TRBV10-2,TGCGCCAGCAGTGAATCACAGGGTGCGGGAAACACCATATATTTT,CASSESQGAGNTIYF
-,-,TRBJ2-3,TRBV10-3,TGTGCCATCGGAATATACACAGATACGCAGTATTTT,CAIGIYTDTQYF
TRBD1,-,TRBJ2-2,TRBV2,TGTGCCAGCGGGACAGCAAACACCGGGGAGCTGTTTTTT,CASGTANTGELFF
-,-,TRBJ2-2,TRBV30,TGTGCCTTAACTGGAGTTGTCTCCGGGGAGCTGTTTTTT,CALTGVVSGELFF
-,-,TRBJ2-7,TRBV30,TGTGCCTCCCGAAGGACGGGATCAGCCTACGAGCAGTACTTC,CASRRTGSAYEQYF